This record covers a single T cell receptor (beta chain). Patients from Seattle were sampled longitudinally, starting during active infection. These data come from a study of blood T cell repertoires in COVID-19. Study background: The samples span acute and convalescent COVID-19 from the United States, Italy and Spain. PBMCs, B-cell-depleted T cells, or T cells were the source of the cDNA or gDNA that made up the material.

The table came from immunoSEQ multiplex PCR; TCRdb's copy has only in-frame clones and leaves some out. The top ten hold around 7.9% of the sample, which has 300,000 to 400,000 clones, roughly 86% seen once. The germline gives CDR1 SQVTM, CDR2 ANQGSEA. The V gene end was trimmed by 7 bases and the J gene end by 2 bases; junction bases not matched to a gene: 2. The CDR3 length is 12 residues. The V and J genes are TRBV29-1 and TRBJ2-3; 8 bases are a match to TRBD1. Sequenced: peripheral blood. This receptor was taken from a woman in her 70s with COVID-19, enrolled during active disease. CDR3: CSETGATDTQYF. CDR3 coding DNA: TGCAGCGAGACAGGGGCCACAGATACGCAGTATTTT.